Sequencing of this T cell receptor beta chain was carried out in a study of blood T cells in healthy people across ages. Overall study findings and caveats: Donor CMV infection status was unknown, possibly confounding age-related changes in expanded clonotypes. What prevented conclusive comparison of naive and antigen-experienced cells was that PBMCs were unsorted. Percentage of naive T cells showed a strong correlation with TCR beta diversity.

This CDR3 comprises 13 residues. V was shortened by 0 bases and J by 7 bases, with 10 bases between the two germline ends. Germline V gives CDR1 SGDLS, CDR2 YYNGEE. Points on this clonotype: Its antigen is not identified.

The second PCR ran about 6 to 12 cycles with a sample-barcoded 5' primer and J-beta primers. Every cDNA molecule carried a tag from a template-switch adaptor bearing 12 random nucleotides. Each CDR3 protein gets one entry after TCRdb re-called the 5' RACE reads with MiXCR. Here the sample spans hundreds of thousands of distinct CDR3 sequences, around 43% being singletons. The sequencing sample was made of blood. The sequence came from a man aged 60 to 69 in good health. V gene TRBV9 combines with J gene TRBJ1-1; no clear D. The CDR3 loop reads CASSVGGAREAFF. DNA of the CDR3: TGTGCCAGCAGCGTAGGCGGCGCCCGTGAAGCTTTCTTT. Looking up the rest from reference TRBV9 and TRBJ1-1 gives the full variable domain: DSGVTQTPKHLITATGQRVTLRCSPRSGDLSVYWYQQSLDQGLQFLIQYYNGEERAKGNILERFSAQQFPDLHSELNLSSLELGDSALYFCASSVGGAREAFFGQGTRLTVV.